Sequencing of this T cell receptor beta chain was carried out in a study of T-cell memory formation after mild COVID-19. Study results and limitations: For second-wave clones that peaked at day 37, SARS-CoV-2 specificity went unverified. Contracting clones localized mainly to CM and EM when CD4+ and mainly to EMRA when CD8+. Some SARS-CoV-2-responding clones were already detected in memory before infection.

This clonotype was detected only a few times. The antigen is undetermined. The CDR3 sequence is 13 residues long. Germline V lookup: CDR1 LNHDA, CDR2 SQIVND (reference sequence). J lost 7 bases, V lost 11 bases, and 12 bases had no gene match. In TCRdb, the 5' RACE reads were re-called with MiXCR into one record per CDR3 protein. The sample records under 300,000 distinct CDR3 sequences, about a sixth being singletons. This chain links TRBV19 with TRBJ2-7; 9 nucleotides line up with TRBD1. This receptor was taken from a man younger than 30 who had mild COVID-19 (a few samples of this study predate the infection). Cell type and time point are not known. Sequences were obtained from PBMCs or a T cell subset sorted from them (not recorded which). The CDR3 is CASLGQGHQEQYF. As DNA, the CDR3 is TGTGCCTCCCTGGGACAGGGACACCAGGAGCAGTACTTC. Full variable domain (outside the CDR3, taken from reference TRBV19 and TRBJ2-7): DGGITQSPKYLFRKEGQNVTLSCEQNLNHDAMYWYRQDPGQGLRLIYYSQIVNDFQKGDIAEGYSVSREKKESFPLTVTSAQKNPTAFYLCASLGQGHQEQYFGPGTRLTVT.